The 25 T cell receptor beta chains below come from one sample, sequenced in a study of T cells after somatic rescue of genetic block. Only in-frame clones appear in the TCRdb table, and some are missing; sequencing was by immunoSEQ multiplex PCR. This sample has more than 14,000 clones, with approximately 72% found just once. The sample consisted of peripheral blood mononuclear cells (PBMCs). Receptor source: a boy aged 10-17 years.

In its sample, this clone was seen a few times. CDR3 coding DNA: TGTGCCAGCTCACCTTTAGCGGGACCCGCGAATGAGCAGTTCTTC. Translation gives CASSPLAGPANEQFF. The rearrangement uses TRBV18 and TRBJ2-1, with 8 bases matching TRBD2. Trimming took 3 bases from V and 7 from J; bases not matched to a gene: 8. The V gene's germline CDR1 is KGHSH and CDR2 LQKENI. CDR3 length: 15 amino acids.

The genes are TRBV11-3 and TRBJ2-5; D is undetermined. Germline lookup yields CDR1 SGHNT and CDR2 YENEEA. The V end lost 4 bases, the J end lost 5 bases, and 14 bases lay between the germline ends. The CDR3 is 14 residues long. The DNA of the CDR3 is TGTGCCAGCAGCTCAAGTAGGGCAAGGGAGACCCAGTACTTC. This sequence encodes CASSSSRARETQYF.

In this sample, this clone turned up once. In DNA form, the CDR3 reads TGTGCCAGCAGTTATACCGGGACCAATCAGCCCCAGCATTTT. Protein sequence: CASSYTGTNQPQHF. The chain uses TRBV28 and TRBJ1-5; TRBD1 might be the D (5 bases). The V end lost 4 bases, the J end lost 3 bases, and 10 bases lay between the germline ends. CDR1 MDHEN and CDR2 SYDVKM come from the germline V gene. The CDR3 runs 14 residues.

This clone was observed a few times. V is TRBV5-8 and J is TRBJ2-3, with a tentative D call TRBD2 (5 bases). The CDR3 sequence is 15 residues long. The germline V and J ends were trimmed by 5 bases and 0 bases, with 13 bases remaining between them. The germline gives CDR1 SGHTS, CDR2 YDEGEE. This CDR3 is CASRGIGGSTDTQYF. The CDR3 bases are TGTGCCAGCAGAGGTATAGGCGGGAGCACAGATACGCAGTATTTT.

The rearrangement links TRBV30 to TRBJ2-5; D possibly uses TRBD1 or TRBD2 (6 bases each). The DNA end lines up better with TRBJ2-7; the J call may be wrong. The V gene's germline CDR1 is GTSNPN and CDR2 SVGIG (reference sequence). This CDR3 has 16 residues. CDR3 amino acids: CAWNSGADSWTYEQYF. The CDR3 region has the DNA TGTGCCTGGAACTCGGGGGCAGACTCTTGGACCTACGAGCAGTACTTC.

This chain links TRBV2 with TRBJ1-4; no clear D gene. With 3 bases removed from V and 7 bases from J, the gap between germline ends came to 12 bases. CDR3 length: 14 amino acids. Germline V gene lookup returns CDR1 SNHLY and CDR2 FYNNEI. The CDR3 here is CASSDLRKGEKLFF. CDR3 in DNA: TGTGCCAGCAGTGATTTGAGGAAAGGTGAAAAACTGTTTTTT.

The chain links TRBV6-6 to TRBJ2-7; the D is unclear. This CDR3 spans 15 amino acids. Trimming removed 5 bases from V and 9 bases from J, with 23 bases in between. Germline values: CDR1 MNHNY, CDR2 SVGAGI (reference sequence). CDR3 bases: TGTGCCAGCAGTCAATACTCGGACCAACGGATCCGGCAGTACTTC. Encoded protein: CASSQYSDQRIRQYF.

The V and J genes are TRBV5-1 and TRBJ1-1; D is perhaps TRBD1 (5 bases). Deletions cut 0 bases from V and 3 bases from J, with 9 bases between. The CDR3 loop spans 14 amino acids. Germline V lookup: CDR1 SGHRS, CDR2 YFSETQ. This CDR3 is CASSLVGGYTEAFF. The CDR3 bases are TGCGCCAGCAGCTTGGTTGGGGGTTACACTGAAGCTTTCTTT.

The count of this clone is one. The chain is built from TRBV28 and TRBJ2-7; D gene unclear. The CDR3 extends over 14 amino acids. Trimming took 4 bases from V and 2 from J, leaving 12 bases between them. Looked up from germline, CDR1 is MDHEN and CDR2 is SYDVKM. This CDR3 is CASSYGIPAYEQYF. The DNA for the CDR3 is TGTGCCAGCAGTTATGGGATCCCCGCCTACGAGCAGTACTTC.

This sequence joins TRBV6-5 and TRBJ2-7, with D unclear. Germline loops: CDR1 MNHEY, CDR2 SVGAGI. The germline V and J ends were trimmed by 8 bases and 2 bases, with 19 bases remaining between them. The CDR3 extends over 15 amino acids. The CDR3 here is CASAPLGHLTYEQYF. The CDR3 region has the DNA TGTGCCAGCGCCCCTCTCGGCCACCTGACCTACGAGCAGTACTTC.

The rearrangement uses TRBV19 and TRBJ1-5; TRBD1 is a possible D gene (6 bases). V was cut by 1 base and J by 5 bases, with 6 bases left in between. CDR3 length equals 13 residues. Germline-derived CDR1 and CDR2 are LNHDA and SQIVND (reference sequence). The CDR3 DNA reads TGTGCCAGTAGTATAGCAGGGGATCAGCCCCAGCATTTT. It yields the protein CASSIAGDQPQHF.

The rearrangement uses TRBV28 and TRBJ2-7; no reliable D call. The CDR3 contains 12 residues. V was shortened by 2 bases and J by 9 bases, with 11 bases between the two germline ends. CDR1 MDHEN and CDR2 SYDVKM come from the germline V gene. The CDR3 bases are TGTGCCAGCAGTTTACCCTCTTGGCGGCAGTACTTC. It is translated as CASSLPSWRQYF.

The table lists this clone with a count of one. The chain combines TRBV7-3 with TRBJ2-1, with TRBD1 matching over 10 bases. V gave up 1 base and J gave up 3 bases; unmatched junction bases: 0. Germline V gene data show CDR1 as SGHTA and CDR2 as FQGTGA. There are 15 residues in the CDR3. CDR3 sequence: CASSLRDRGYNEQFF. The CDR3 bases are TGTGCCAGCAGCTTAAGGGACAGGGGCTACAATGAGCAGTTCTTC.

This rearrangement joins TRBV5-1 to TRBJ2-3; possible D gene TRBD1, 5 bases. V was cut by 2 bases and J by 5 bases, with 18 bases left in between. In germline, CDR1 is SGHRS, CDR2 YFSETQ. This CDR3 contains 16 residues. The CDR3 here is CASSLRGGLSLDTQYF. CDR3 nucleotides: TGCGCCAGCAGCTTAAGGGGCGGCCTGAGTTTAGATACGCAGTATTTT.

This clone was detected a few times. CDR3 DNA sequence: TGTGCCAGCAGTTACCCCGGGACAGGGAACATTCAGTACTTC. This sequence encodes CASSYPGTGNIQYF. The chain is built from TRBV28 and TRBJ2-4; TRBD1 aligns across 9 bases. The V and J ends lost 4 bases and 7 bases, in that order; junction bases with no gene match: 5. The CDR3 covers 14 residues. CDR1 and CDR2 from the germline V gene are MDHEN and SYDVKM.

This clone appeared once. This chain links TRBV7-2 with TRBJ2-1, with D perhaps TRBD2 (6 bases). The CDR3 runs 14 residues. Germline V gene data show CDR1 as SGHTA and CDR2 as FQGNSA. Trimming took off 7 bases at V and 8 bases at J, with 18 bases between the two ends. This CDR3 is CASIKYGLIDEQFF. The CDR3 nucleotides are TGTGCCAGCATCAAATACGGACTAATCGATGAGCAGTTCTTC.

The CDR3 DNA is TGTGCCAGCAGTCTCGACAGTAGCAATCAGCCCCAGCATTTT. Protein: CASSLDSSNQPQHF. The J gene is TRBJ1-5, the V gene TRBV6-6; possible D gene TRBD1, 5 bases. The length of the CDR3 is 14 residues. CDR1 is MNHNY and CDR2 is SVGAGI in the germline V gene (reference sequence). V shed 5 bases and J shed 0 bases, with 8 bases lying between them.

J is TRBJ2-3 and V is TRBV10-3; 12 bases line up with TRBD1. CDR3 size: 14 residues. Germline CDR1 reads ENHRY; CDR2 reads SYGVKD. V shed 8 bases, J shed 6 bases, and the junction held 6 bases outside the gene matches. This CDR3 reads CAILGTGGWDTQYF. In DNA form, the CDR3 reads TGTGCCATCCTCGGGACAGGGGGCTGGGATACGCAGTATTTT.

CDR3 region: CASSFGTHGYTF. For the CDR3, the DNA is TGTGCCAGCAGTTTTGGGACGCATGGCTACACCTTC. This rearrangement joins TRBV28 to TRBJ1-2; tentative D call: TRBD1 (5 bases). Trimming shortened V by 3 bases and J by 6 bases, and 8 bases separated the two germline ends. The CDR3 runs 12 residues. CDR1 MDHEN and CDR2 SYDVKM come from the germline V gene.

The chain links TRBV6-5 to TRBJ2-2; 9 bases are shared with TRBD1. The CDR3 spans 15 residues. CDR1 is MNHEY, CDR2 SVGAGI, per germline. The junction had 10 bases not matched to a gene; V was cut back by 10 bases and J by 4 bases. Here the CDR3 reads CATLGQGPTTGELFF. As DNA, the CDR3 is TGTGCCACACTAGGACAGGGGCCAACCACCGGGGAGCTGTTTTTT.

This chain links TRBV14 with TRBJ1-1, with D hard to call. Deletions cut 4 bases from V and 1 base from J, with 13 bases between. CDR3 length: 15 residues. Germline values: CDR1 SGHDN, CDR2 FVKESK. Written as DNA, the CDR3 is TGTGCCAGCAGCCTTCAGCGGCTGCAGAACACTGAAGCTTTCTTT. The encoded protein is CASSLQRLQNTEAFF.

The chain couples TRBV6-5 to TRBJ2-3; maybe TRBD1 (6 bases). This CDR3 contains 15 residues. V was shortened by 0 bases and J by 5 bases, with 12 bases between the two germline ends. Germline V gives CDR1 MNHEY, CDR2 SVGAGI. CDR3 residues: CASSYSGAGGDTQYF. DNA for the CDR3: TGTGCCAGCAGTTACTCGGGGGCAGGAGGAGATACGCAGTATTTT.

The chain recombines TRBV19 with TRBJ1-2; 12 bases align to TRBD1. Per the germline V gene, CDR1 is LNHDA and CDR2 is SQIVND (reference sequence). The trim removed 7 bases at V and 6 bases at J, leaving 15 bases unmatched. The length of the CDR3 is 17 residues. The CDR3 sequence is CASTLAGTGGARNGYTF. Written as DNA, the CDR3 is TGTGCCAGTACCCTGGCCGGGACAGGGGGCGCAAGGAATGGCTACACCTTC.

This clone came up once. V usage is TRBV7-9 and J usage is TRBJ1-2; 12 bases align to TRBD1. Per germline, CDR1 SEHNR and CDR2 FQNEAQ (reference sequence). With V trimmed by 3 bases and J by 2 bases, 7 bases remained unmatched. The CDR3 loop spans 17 amino acids. CDR3 sequence: CASSFPRGTGGNYGYTF. CDR3 sequence (DNA): TGTGCCAGCAGCTTTCCAAGGGGGACAGGGGGCAACTATGGCTACACCTTC.

The J gene is TRBJ2-4, the V gene TRBV10-3, with 13 bases fitting TRBD2. With V trimmed by 4 bases and J by 0 bases, 6 bases remained unmatched. Germline CDR1 reads ENHRY; CDR2 reads SYGVKD. The CDR3 length is 18 residues. The CDR3 nucleotides read TGTGCCATCAGTGTTGGACTAGCGGGAGCCGAAGCCAAAAACATTCAGTACTTC. This gives the protein CAISVGLAGAEAKNIQYF.